This passage covers 22 T cell receptor beta chains from one sample sequenced in a study of metastatic and nonmetastatic thyroid tumors. TCRdb re-clonotyped the PCR reads via MiXCR. The table includes tens of thousands of clones, just over 20% detected once. Patients had received no treatment of any kind before thyroid surgery. Material: blood. The receptors were sampled from a female donor with papillary thyroid cancer or a benign thyroid nodule (not recorded which). Some clones in this sample may be carry-over from other donors' samples.

Many counts were recorded for this clone. Written as DNA, the CDR3 is TGTGCCTGCTTTTCATCGGGGGACAGGGATAACTATGGCTACACCTTC. Protein: CACFSSGDRDNYGYTF. This chain links TRBV7-8 with TRBJ1-2, with 9 bases lining up with TRBD1. Trimming at V came to 11 bases and at J to 1 base, leaving 14 bases not matched to a gene. This CDR3 region has 16 residues. Germline assignment: CDR1 SGHVS and CDR2 FQNEAQ.

This clone has more than one count but fewer than ten. V and J are TRBV18 and TRBJ1-6; no definite D call. Deletions cut 6 bases from V and 7 bases from J, with 10 bases between. This CDR3 is 13 amino acids long. CDR1 is KGHSH and CDR2 is LQKENI in the germline V gene. Here the CDR3 reads CASSQDGNSPLHF. The CDR3, as DNA: TGTGCCAGCTCGCAGGACGGGAATTCACCCCTCCACTTT.

This clone was seen many times. With a much larger clone just one base away, this may be a read error. The genes are TRBV6-1 and TRBJ2-2, with D unresolved. Germline V lookup: CDR1 MNHNS, CDR2 SASEGT. V lost 7 bases to trimming and J lost 4 bases, with 16 bases between them. There are 15 residues in the CDR3. The CDR3 DNA reads as TGTGCCAGCATCTATTCAAGTGTCTCCACCGGGGAGCTGTTTTTT. It encodes CASIYSSVSTGELFF.

Only a few counts were recorded for this clone. V usage is TRBV12-3 or TRBV12-4 and J usage is TRBJ2-7; D not resolved. The CDR3 runs 11 residues. DNA for the CDR3: TGTGAAAGCAGTTTACTTTACGAGCAGTACTTC. It translates to CESSLLYEQYF.

This clone was recorded a few times. J is TRBJ1-5 and V is TRBV18, with 7 bases lining up with TRBD1. Germline assignment: CDR1 KGHSH and CDR2 LQKENI. The CDR3 consists of 13 residues. Trimming at V came to 0 bases and at J to 9 bases, leaving 2 bases not matched to a gene. The CDR3 DNA reads TGTGCCAGCTCACCACCGCAGGGGGGGCCCCAGCATTTT. It specifies CASSPPQGGPQHF.

In regard to this clone: The conserved phenylalanine or tryptophan normally closing the CDR3 is absent here, so this likely arose from a read error. The chain links TRBV7-9 to TRBJ1-1, with TRBD1 as a possible D gene (5 bases). Trimming cost V 4 bases and J 4 bases, with 16 bases left between them. This CDR3 is built from 15 residues. Germline assignment: CDR1 SEHNR and CDR2 FQNEAQ (reference sequence). Here the CDR3 reads CASSSGHGVVTEAFS. The CDR3 coding sequence is TGTGCCAGCAGCTCCGGACATGGAGTGGTCACTGAAGCTTTCTCT.

Many counts were recorded for this clone. The chain combines TRBV28 with TRBJ2-3; D is uncertain. The V gene's germline CDR1 is MDHEN and CDR2 SYDVKM. The CDR3 sequence is 14 residues long. V was clipped by 4 bases and J by 1 base, with 9 bases between them. CDR3 protein: CASSSRQRTDTQYF. As DNA, the CDR3 is TGTGCCAGCAGTTCTCGCCAACGCACAGATACGCAGTATTTT. Supplemented by reference TRBV28 and TRBJ2-3, the full variable domain reads DVKVTQSSRYLVKRTGEKVFLECVQDMDHENMFWYRQDPGLGLRLIYFSYDVKMKEKGDIPEGYSVSREKKERFSLILESASTNQTSMYLCASSSRQRTDTQYFGPGTRLTVL.

This clone appeared a single time. This sequence joins TRBV11-3 and TRBJ2-1, with 7 positions matching TRBD2. This CDR3 has 13 amino acids. CDR1 is SGHNT, CDR2 YENEEA, per germline. Trimming took 1 base from V and 11 from J; bases not matched to a gene: 5. The CDR3 coding sequence is TGTGCCAGCAGCTTAGGGGGGAGGGAAAAGCAGTTCTTC. Translated: CASSLGGREKQFF.

Many counts were recorded for this clone. The chain links TRBV6-4 to TRBJ2-2, with 11 positions matching TRBD2. V gave up 10 bases and J gave up 1 base; unmatched junction bases: 2. The CDR3 is 14 amino acids. Germline V gene lookup returns CDR1 MRHNA and CDR2 SNTAGT. This chain's CDR3 is CATTSGENTGELFF. CDR3 nucleotide sequence: TGTGCCACGACTAGCGGGGAGAACACCGGGGAGCTGTTTTTT.

The rearrangement uses TRBV2 and TRBJ1-5; D unresolved. Between the trimmed V and J ends, which lost 2 bases and 1 base, there was a span of 9 bases. Germline V gene sequence: CDR1 SNHLY, CDR2 FYNNEI. The CDR3 has 15 amino acids. The CDR3 DNA sequence: TGTGCCAGCAGTGAAATTGGGGAAAGCAATCAGCCCCAGCATTTT. Protein sequence: CASSEIGESNQPQHF.

Concerning this clone itself: The identical CDR3 is also encoded by other nucleotide sequences in the sample. This sequence joins TRBV7-8 and TRBJ2-7, with TRBD2 matching 8 bases. CDR1 is SGHVS and CDR2 is FQNEAQ in the germline V gene. The CDR3 runs to 14 residues. With V trimmed by 3 bases and J by 4 bases, 5 bases remained unmatched. The CDR3 DNA reads as TGTGCCAGCAGCTTCGGGGGGGCCATGTACGAGCAGTACTTC. This codes for CASSFGGAMYEQYF.

The sample holds a few counts of this clone. The junction and the germline gene differ at one end; a read error may be behind it. The chain employs TRBV15 and TRBJ2-5; TRBD1 is a possible D gene (7 bases). In germline, CDR1 is LNHNV, CDR2 YYDKDF (reference sequence). This CDR3 is built from 16 residues. The CDR3 DNA reads TGTGCCACCAGCAGGGGCACCGGGGGACAGCAAGAGACCCATTACTTC. Translating gives CATSRGTGGQQETHYF.

This clone was counted ten times or more. The chain joins TRBV11-1 to TRBJ1-1; D is possibly TRBD1 (5 bases). Trimming took off 5 bases at V and 2 bases at J, with 18 bases between the two ends. This CDR3 contains 16 residues. CDR1 and CDR2 (germline): SGHAT, FQDESV (reference sequence). CDR3 sequence: CASSPRDPPGNTEAFF. The CDR3 DNA reads TGTGCCAGCAGCCCCCGGGACCCTCCAGGCAACACTGAAGCTTTCTTT.

The rearrangement uses TRBV7-2 and TRBJ2-3; no reliable D call. Germline V gene data show CDR1 as SGHTA and CDR2 as FQGNSA. The CDR3 runs 14 residues. V dropped 4 bases and J dropped 0 bases, with 8 bases sitting between them. The chain's CDR3 is CASSSYASTDTQYF. In DNA, the CDR3 is TGTGCCAGCAGCTCCTACGCTAGCACAGATACGCAGTATTTT. The full variable domain, completed using reference TRBV7-2 and TRBJ2-3, is GAGVSQSPSNKVTEKGKDVELRCDPISGHTALYWYRQSLGQGLEFLIYFQGNSAPDKSGLPSDRFSAERTGGSVSTLTIQRTQQEDSAVYLCASSSYASTDTQYFGPGTRLTVL.

The V and J genes are TRBV5-1 and TRBJ2-2, with D uncertain. CDR1 and CDR2 from the germline V gene are SGHRS and YFSETQ. V lost 0 bases to trimming and J lost 9 bases, with 18 bases between them. The length of the CDR3 is 16 residues. The CDR3 DNA sequence: TGCGCCAGCAGCTTGGCGTCTAGACCAGGAATCTGGGAGCTGTTTTTT. Amino acid sequence: CASSLASRPGIWELFF.

V and J are TRBV11-3 and TRBJ2-3; 10 bases map to TRBD2. Germline V gene data show CDR1 as SGHNT and CDR2 as YENEEA. Unmatched junction bases numbered 7, after V lost 5 bases and J lost 5 bases. The CDR3 is made up of 15 amino acids. This CDR3 reads CASSQEASGGDTQYF. The CDR3 DNA follows: TGTGCCAGCAGCCAAGAGGCTAGCGGGGGAGATACGCAGTATTTT.

The CDR3 here is CASSPRDQALGEQYF. The DNA for the CDR3 is TGTGCCAGCAGCCCGCGGGACCAGGCATTGGGGGAGCAGTACTTC. The chain couples TRBV4-2 to TRBJ2-7; TRBD2 is a possible D gene (6 bases). V shed 4 bases and J shed 7 bases, with 20 bases lying between them. CDR3 length equals 15 residues. The germline CDR1 and CDR2 sequences are LGHNA and YNFKEQ.

This chain connects TRBV7-9 to TRBJ2-7, with D perhaps matching TRBD1 or TRBD2 (5 bases each). Trimming shortened V by 5 bases and J by 4 bases, and 15 bases separated the two germline ends. The CDR3 is 14 residues long. CDR1 SEHNR and CDR2 FQNEAQ come from the germline V gene (reference sequence). The CDR3 DNA reads as TGTGCCAGCAGCCAAACCGGGGCAGATTACGAGCAGTACTTC. Protein: CASSQTGADYEQYF.

This sequence joins TRBV6-1 and TRBJ1-3; D not certain. CDR1 MNHNS and CDR2 SASEGT come from the germline V gene. CDR3 length: 17 residues. The V end lost 6 bases, the J end lost 0 bases, and 18 bases lay between the germline ends. The CDR3 region is CASRPNPGRISGNTIYF. The CDR3 DNA reads as TGTGCCAGCAGACCCAACCCCGGACGTATCTCTGGAAACACCATATATTTT.

This clone was seen repeatedly, ten times or more. The genes are TRBV11-2 and TRBJ2-1; TRBD2 matches at 8 bases. The V gene's germline CDR1 is SGHAT and CDR2 FQNNGV. The V gene end was trimmed by 5 bases and the J gene end by 6 bases; junction bases not matched to a gene: 12. The CDR3 sequence is 16 residues long. CDR3 in DNA: TGTGCCAGCAGCATTCTTAGCGGGAAAGGTAGCAATGAGCAGTTCTTC. The encoded protein is CASSILSGKGSNEQFF.

This clone showed up many times. This rearrangement joins TRBV4-1 to TRBJ2-1; D may match TRBD1 or TRBD2 (6 bases each). The CDR3 covers 13 residues. The germline CDR1 and CDR2 sequences are MGHRA and YSYEKL. V was shortened by 3 bases and J by 6 bases, with 9 bases between the two germline ends. The CDR3 sequence: CASSHTGANEQFF. The CDR3 DNA sequence: TGCGCCAGCAGCCATACGGGGGCCAATGAGCAGTTCTTC.

This clone was seen a handful of times. V and J are TRBV2 and TRBJ2-7, with D hard to call. Trimming cost V 4 bases and J 4 bases, with 14 bases left between them. Germline V gene data show CDR1 as SNHLY and CDR2 as FYNNEI. This CDR3 is built from 14 residues. CDR3 DNA: TGTGCCAGCAGTGGGTCTCACGGCCCATACGAGCAGTACTTC. Protein: CASSGSHGPYEQYF.